The rows below give T cell receptor beta chains drawn from one sample of a study of post-analysis software for immune sequencing data. TCRdb processed the PCR reads anew with MiXCR; each CDR3 protein has one entry. The table has almost 700,000 distinct CDR3 sequences, roughly three fifths seen once. Sequenced material: blood. These receptors all come from a girl aged 2 to 10 with multiple sclerosis. CDR3s include the opening cysteine and the closing phenylalanine or tryptophan. Each record gives: CDR3 length, V gene, clone size, J gene, D gene, CDR3 DNA, CDR3 protein. D genes are given only for firm matches. Size tells how often a clone was seen (once, few, many) or the class of an expanded clone, and some rows leave it out.

length: 14
V: TRBV11-1
size: NA
J: TRBJ2-7
D: NA
DNA: TGTGCCAGCAGCTCGGGGACCTTCCCGATCGAGCAGTACTTC
CDR3: CASSSGTFPIEQYF

length: 16
V: TRBV5-1
size: NA
J: TRBJ2-5
D: NA
DNA: TGCGCCAGCAGCTTCCCGAGCAGGGAGAGTGGGGAGACCCAGTACTTC
CDR3: CASSFPSRESGETQYF

length: 17
V: TRBV7-9
size: few
J: TRBJ1-1
D: TRBD1
DNA: TGTGCCAGCAGCTTAGTGGGACAGGGGGCTCGGAACACTGAAGCTTTCTTT
CDR3: CASSLVGQGARNTEAFF

length: 10
V: TRBV30
size: NA
J: TRBJ1-2
D: NA
DNA: TGTGCCTGCCGGGCCTATGGCTACACCTTC
CDR3: CACRAYGYTF

length: 15
V: TRBV7-9
size: few
J: TRBJ2-1
D: NA
DNA: TGTGCCAGCAGCATGGGACCAGGAGCCTACAATGAGCAGTTCTTC
CDR3: CASSMGPGAYNEQFF

length: 15
V: TRBV7-9
size: NA
J: TRBJ2-4
D: TRBD2
DNA: TGTGCCAGCAGCTTTCAAGCGGGAGGTGAGGACATTCAGTACTTC
CDR3: CASSFQAGGEDIQYF

length: 16
V: TRBV12-3/TRBV12-4
size: NA
J: TRBJ2-4
D: NA
DNA: TGTGCCAGCAGCCCGAAGGCTACTCTAGCCAAAAACATTCAGTACTTC
CDR3: CASSPKATLAKNIQYF

length: 14
V: TRBV4-1
size: NA
J: TRBJ1-1
D: NA
DNA: TGCGCCAGCAGCCAGGGTGTGGGGGGAACTGAAGCTTTCTTT
CDR3: CASSQGVGGTEAFF

length: 14
V: TRBV5-1
size: few
J: TRBJ1-1
D: NA
DNA: TGCGCCAGCAGACCTACAGGATTGAACACTGAAGCTTTCTTT
CDR3: CASRPTGLNTEAFF

length: 18
V: TRBV20-1
size: NA
J: TRBJ2-3
D: TRBD2
DNA: TGCAGTGCTAGAGATATTGGCGGGAGGGACCATGGCACAGATACGCAGTATTTT
CDR3: CSARDIGGRDHGTDTQYF

length: 18
V: TRBV4-3
size: few
J: TRBJ2-1
D: NA
DNA: TGCGCCAGCAGCCAAGGGCTTCCGGGCCTAGGGGAGAACAATGAGCAGTTCTTC
CDR3: CASSQGLPGLGENNEQFF

length: 11
V: TRBV20-1
size: NA
J: TRBJ2-7
D: TRBD1
DNA: TGCAGCCTGGACAGGGTCTACGAGCAGTACTTC
CDR3: CSLDRVYEQYF

length: 13
V: TRBV6-6
size: NA
J: TRBJ2-7
D: TRBD1
DNA: TGTGCCAGCAGCAGGACAGGGGTAAGCGAGCAGTACTTC
CDR3: CASSRTGVSEQYF

length: 15
V: TRBV2
size: NA
J: TRBJ2-7
D: TRBD1
DNA: TGTGCCAGCAGTGAACATACAGGGGACTCCTACGAGCAGTACTTC
CDR3: CASSEHTGDSYEQYF

length: 13
V: TRBV6-5
size: few
J: TRBJ2-7
D: NA
DNA: TGTGCCAGCAGTCCCGGATCGGGGATCGAGCAGTACTTC
CDR3: CASSPGSGIEQYF

length: 13
V: TRBV5-1
size: NA
J: TRBJ2-1
D: NA
DNA: TGCGCCAGCAGCTTCCAACTCTACAATGAGCAGTTCTTC
CDR3: CASSFQLYNEQFF

length: 13
V: TRBV11-2
size: few
J: TRBJ2-7
D: NA
DNA: TGTGCCAGCCGGGGATTACGCTTTCTCGAGCAGTACTTC
CDR3: CASRGLRFLEQYF

length: 16
V: TRBV4-1
size: NA
J: TRBJ1-2
D: NA
DNA: TGCGCCAGCAGCCTGGCAAATTATCCGGAAGATGGGGGCTACACCTTC
CDR3: CASSLANYPEDGGYTF

length: 14
V: TRBV5-1
size: NA
J: TRBJ1-1
D: NA
DNA: TGCGCCAGCAGCTTGGAGGACCAGAACACTGAAGCTTTCTTT
CDR3: CASSLEDQNTEAFF

length: 16
V: TRBV11-2
size: NA
J: TRBJ2-5
D: NA
DNA: TGTGCCAGCAGCCCCCCCCAGGGGCTTCTCGAAGAGACCCAGTACTTC
CDR3: CASSPPQGLLEETQYF

length: 11
V: TRBV12-3/TRBV12-4
size: few
J: TRBJ2-1
D: NA
DNA: TGTGCCAGCAGTTTTCAGGATGAGCAGTTCTTC
CDR3: CASSFQDEQFF

length: 15
V: TRBV5-1
size: NA
J: TRBJ1-5
D: TRBD1
DNA: TGCGCCAGCAGCTCGGGGACAGGGGGTGATCAGCCCCAGCATTTT
CDR3: CASSSGTGGDQPQHF

length: 14
V: TRBV20-1
size: NA
J: TRBJ2-7
D: NA
DNA: TGCAGTGCTAGAGATTCCCGGATTGGGTACGAGCAGTACTTC
CDR3: CSARDSRIGYEQYF

length: 14
V: TRBV5-1
size: NA
J: TRBJ2-7
D: NA
DNA: TGCGCCAGCAGCGCTTACAGGTTGGCCTACGAGCAGTACTTC
CDR3: CASSAYRLAYEQYF

length: 14
V: TRBV4-2
size: NA
J: TRBJ2-5
D: NA
DNA: TGTGCCAGCAGCCAACAAACAGGGTCAGAGACCCAGTACTTC
CDR3: CASSQQTGSETQYF

length: 15
V: TRBV9
size: NA
J: TRBJ2-4
D: NA
DNA: TGTGCCAGCAGCGTATCCCCGGAGGCCAAAAACATTCAGTACTTC
CDR3: CASSVSPEAKNIQYF

length: 15
V: TRBV7-9
size: NA
J: TRBJ2-1
D: TRBD2
DNA: TGTGCCAGCAGGCACCTAGCGGGCAACTACAATGAGCAGTTCTTC
CDR3: CASRHLAGNYNEQFF

length: 15
V: TRBV6-6
size: NA
J: TRBJ2-7
D: NA
DNA: TGTGCCAGCAGTTACTCCTTACAGAGCTCCTACGAGCAGTACTTC
CDR3: CASSYSLQSSYEQYF

length: 16
V: TRBV5-1
size: once
J: TRBJ2-3
D: NA
DNA: TGCGCCAGCAGCCCTCGCGGGGAACCTAGCACAGATACGCAGTATTTT
CDR3: CASSPRGEPSTDTQYF

length: 19
V: TRBV27
size: NA
J: TRBJ2-1
D: TRBD2
DNA: TGTGCCAGCAGCTTAAGGTCCCGTGGACTAGCGAGCTCCTACAATGAGCAGTTCTTC
CDR3: CASSLRSRGLASSYNEQFF

length: 14
V: TRBV5-1
size: NA
J: TRBJ2-7
D: NA
DNA: TGCGCCAGCAGCACAGGACATACCAACTACGAGCAGTACTTC
CDR3: CASSTGHTNYEQYF

length: 15
V: TRBV5-1
size: NA
J: TRBJ2-1
D: TRBD2
DNA: TGCGCCAGCAGCTTAGCGGGGGGGCCTAAGCATGAGCAGTTCTTC
CDR3: CASSLAGGPKHEQFF

length: 14
V: TRBV2
size: NA
J: TRBJ2-7
D: TRBD1
DNA: TGTGCCAGCAGTGGGGGACAGGGTCCCTACGAGCAGTACTTC
CDR3: CASSGGQGPYEQYF

length: 15
V: TRBV5-1
size: NA
J: TRBJ2-5
D: TRBD2
DNA: TGCGCCAGCAGCTTTAGGTCTAGCGGGCAAGAGACCCAGTACTTC
CDR3: CASSFRSSGQETQYF

length: 14
V: TRBV7-9
size: NA
J: TRBJ2-7
D: NA
DNA: TGTGCCAGCAGCTATAAGGCCTCAGCCTACGAGCAGTACTTC
CDR3: CASSYKASAYEQYF

length: 15
V: TRBV20-1
size: NA
J: TRBJ2-3
D: TRBD2
DNA: TGCAGTGCTAGCCCCCTCAGCGGGGGCACAGATACGCAGTATTTT
CDR3: CSASPLSGGTDTQYF